Reported below is one TCR beta chain. Its antigen is still unknown. Base quality data are lacking; no much larger clone is found one base away. Sequencing was carried out with an Illumina HiSeq 1500. TCRdb reworked the public reads: Q25 trimming with fastp, MiXCR clone assembly, productive beta chains retained. Every distinct CDR3 protein forms one entry, paired with its most common genes and DNA. This sample gives over 150,000 distinct CDR3 sequences in total; about 18% of them show up just once. The leading ten clones occupy around 27% of the sample. This entry is derived from a study of T cell repertoires in cytomegalovirus infection (dated by TCRdb to about 2019). About the full investigation: Donor HLA type was relevant to the analysis, because carriage of CMV infection together with the matching HLA type was indicated by public TCR beta signatures.

Study-level results and caveats: The ex vivo response was dominated by HLA-C-restricted CMV-specific TCR beta clonotypes, which also provided the single most frequent clonotype in two of eight donors. In both this cohort and an independent roughly 400-donor cohort, the cumulative frequency of public TCR beta family members distinguished carriers of CMV infection plus the relevant HLA type.

Trimming removed 5 bases from V and 5 bases from J; the gene matches leave 7 bases unexplained. Measured from the cysteine to the phenylalanine, the CDR3 is 14 residues long. The CDR3 DNA has 42 bases and is translated from base 1. In the germline V gene, CDR1 corresponds to SGHVS and CDR2 to FQNEAQ. Sequencing input: CD8+ T cells from PBMCs. The V and J segments used are TRBV7-8 and TRBJ1-2; 8 bases in the junction line up with TRBD1. This sequence originates from a human donor in good health (CMV status not recorded). Some clones in this sample may be carry-over from other donors' samples. The CDR3 sequence is CASSSGQGEYGYTF. The DNA is TGTGCCAGCAGCAGTGGACAGGGAGAGTATGGCTACACCTTC.